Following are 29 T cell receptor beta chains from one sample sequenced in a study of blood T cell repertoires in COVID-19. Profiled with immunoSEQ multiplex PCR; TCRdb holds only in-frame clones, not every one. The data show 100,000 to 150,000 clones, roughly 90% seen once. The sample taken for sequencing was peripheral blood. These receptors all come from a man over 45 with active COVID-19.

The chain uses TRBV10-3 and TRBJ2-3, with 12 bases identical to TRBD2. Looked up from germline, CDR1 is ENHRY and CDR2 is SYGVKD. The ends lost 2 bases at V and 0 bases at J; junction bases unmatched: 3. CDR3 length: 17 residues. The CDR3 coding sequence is TGTGCCATCAGTGAGACTAGCGGGGGGACTAGCACAGATACGCAGTATTTT. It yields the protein CAISETSGGTSTDTQYF.

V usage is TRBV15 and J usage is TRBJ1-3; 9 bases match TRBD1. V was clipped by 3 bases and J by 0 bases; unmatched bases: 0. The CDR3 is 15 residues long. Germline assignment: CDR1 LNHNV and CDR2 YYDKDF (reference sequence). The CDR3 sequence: CATSRGQGSGNTIYF. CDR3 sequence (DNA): TGTGCCACCAGCAGGGGACAGGGCTCTGGAAACACCATATATTTT.

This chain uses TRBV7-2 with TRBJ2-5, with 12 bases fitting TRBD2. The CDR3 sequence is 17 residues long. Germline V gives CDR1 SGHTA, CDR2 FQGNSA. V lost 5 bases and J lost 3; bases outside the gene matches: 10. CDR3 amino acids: CASSLGLAGFIKETQYF. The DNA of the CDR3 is TGTGCCAGCAGCCTCGGACTAGCGGGATTTATCAAAGAGACCCAGTACTTC.

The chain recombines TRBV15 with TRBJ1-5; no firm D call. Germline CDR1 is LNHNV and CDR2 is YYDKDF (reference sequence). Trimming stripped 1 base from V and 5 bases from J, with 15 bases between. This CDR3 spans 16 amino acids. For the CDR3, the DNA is TGTGCCACCAGCAGAGGAGTACGACAATCCGATCAGCCCCAGCATTTT. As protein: CATSRGVRQSDQPQHF.

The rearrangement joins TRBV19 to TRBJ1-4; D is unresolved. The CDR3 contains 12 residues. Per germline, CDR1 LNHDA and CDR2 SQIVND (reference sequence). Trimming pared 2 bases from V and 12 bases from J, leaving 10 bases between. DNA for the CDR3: TGTGCCAGTAGTATATCGGACGGGGAACTGTTTTTT. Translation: CASSISDGELFF.

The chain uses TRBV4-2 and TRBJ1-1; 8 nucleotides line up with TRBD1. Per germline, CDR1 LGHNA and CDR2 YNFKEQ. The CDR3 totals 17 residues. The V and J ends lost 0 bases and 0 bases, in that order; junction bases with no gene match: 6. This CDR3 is CASSQEAGGPMNTEAFF. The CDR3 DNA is TGTGCCAGCAGCCAAGAGGCAGGGGGCCCCATGAACACTGAAGCTTTCTTT.

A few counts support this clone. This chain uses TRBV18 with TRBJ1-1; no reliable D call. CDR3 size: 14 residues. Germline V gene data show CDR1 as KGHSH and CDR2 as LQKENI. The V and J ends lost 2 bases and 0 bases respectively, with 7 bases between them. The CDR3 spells CASSPKNLNTEAFF. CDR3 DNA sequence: TGTGCCAGCTCACCAAAGAACTTGAACACTGAAGCTTTCTTT.

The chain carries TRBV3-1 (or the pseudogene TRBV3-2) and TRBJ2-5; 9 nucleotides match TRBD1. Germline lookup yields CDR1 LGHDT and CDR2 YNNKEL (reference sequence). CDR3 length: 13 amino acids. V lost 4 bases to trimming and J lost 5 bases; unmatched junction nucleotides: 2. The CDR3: CASSRQGVETQYF. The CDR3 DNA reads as TGTGCCAGCAGCCGACAGGGGGTGGAGACCCAGTACTTC.

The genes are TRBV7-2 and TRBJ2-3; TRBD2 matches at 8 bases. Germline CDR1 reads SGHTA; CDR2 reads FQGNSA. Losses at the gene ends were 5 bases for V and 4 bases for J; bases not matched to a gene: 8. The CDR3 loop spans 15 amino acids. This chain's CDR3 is CASSPGLVVSDTQYF. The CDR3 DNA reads TGTGCCAGCAGCCCGGGACTAGTCGTCTCAGATACGCAGTATTTT.

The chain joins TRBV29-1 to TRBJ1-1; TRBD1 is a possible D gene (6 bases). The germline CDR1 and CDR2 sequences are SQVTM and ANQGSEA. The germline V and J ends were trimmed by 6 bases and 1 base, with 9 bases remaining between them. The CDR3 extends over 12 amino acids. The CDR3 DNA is TGCAGCGTGGACAGAGCGAACACTGAAGCTTTCTTT. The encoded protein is CSVDRANTEAFF.

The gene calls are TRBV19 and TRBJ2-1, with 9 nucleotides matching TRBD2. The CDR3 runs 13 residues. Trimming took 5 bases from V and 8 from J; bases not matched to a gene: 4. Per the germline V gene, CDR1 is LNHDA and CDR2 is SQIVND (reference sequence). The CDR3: CASSSGTSYEQFF. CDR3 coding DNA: TGTGCCAGTAGTTCCGGGACTAGCTATGAGCAGTTCTTC.

The CDR3 DNA reads as TGTGCCAGTAGTGGACTAGCGGGAGTTAATGAGCAGTTCTTC. The encoded protein is CASSGLAGVNEQFF. This sequence joins TRBV19 and TRBJ2-1, with TRBD2 matching over 13 bases. The CDR3 sequence is 14 residues long. Trimming cost V 5 bases and J 7 bases; bases outside gene matches: 2. The germline gives CDR1 LNHDA, CDR2 SQIVND (reference sequence).

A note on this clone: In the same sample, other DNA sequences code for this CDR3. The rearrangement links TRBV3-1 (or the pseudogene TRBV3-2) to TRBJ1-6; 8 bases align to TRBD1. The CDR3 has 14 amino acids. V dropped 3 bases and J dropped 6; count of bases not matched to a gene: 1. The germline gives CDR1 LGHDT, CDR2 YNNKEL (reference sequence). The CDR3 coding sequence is TGTGCCAGCAGCCAGGGACAGGTTAATTCACCCCTCCACTTT. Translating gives CASSQGQVNSPLHF.

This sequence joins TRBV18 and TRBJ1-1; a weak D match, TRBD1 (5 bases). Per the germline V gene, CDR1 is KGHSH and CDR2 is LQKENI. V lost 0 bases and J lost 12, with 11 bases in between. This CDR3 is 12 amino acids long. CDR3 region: CASSPPGGRTFF. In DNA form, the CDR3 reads TGTGCCAGCTCACCACCTGGGGGGAGGACTTTCTTT.

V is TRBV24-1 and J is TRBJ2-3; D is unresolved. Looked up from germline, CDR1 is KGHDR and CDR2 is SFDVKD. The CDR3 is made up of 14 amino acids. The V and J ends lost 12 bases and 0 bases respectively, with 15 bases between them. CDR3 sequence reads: CAAQGTGSTDTQYF. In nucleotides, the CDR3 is TGTGCCGCCCAAGGTACCGGGAGCACAGATACGCAGTATTTT.

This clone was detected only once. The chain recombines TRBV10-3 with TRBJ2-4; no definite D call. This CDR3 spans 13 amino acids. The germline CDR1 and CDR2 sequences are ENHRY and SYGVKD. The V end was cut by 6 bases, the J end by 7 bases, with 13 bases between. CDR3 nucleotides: TGTGCCATCAGCTCCGAGGTAAAGAACATTCAGTACTTC. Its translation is CAISSEVKNIQYF.

DNA of the CDR3: TGTGCCAGCCAGACCCTGACTTACACTGAAGCTTTCTTT. Its protein product is CASQTLTYTEAFF. V usage is TRBV12-3 or TRBV12-4 and J usage is TRBJ1-1; no clear D. There are 13 residues in the CDR3. V gave up 8 bases and J gave up 3 bases, with 13 bases separating them.

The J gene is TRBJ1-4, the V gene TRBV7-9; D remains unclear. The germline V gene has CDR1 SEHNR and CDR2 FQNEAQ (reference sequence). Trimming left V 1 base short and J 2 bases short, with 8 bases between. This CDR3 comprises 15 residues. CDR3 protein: CASSLVGGTNEKLFF. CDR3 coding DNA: TGTGCCAGCAGCTTAGTGGGAGGGACTAATGAAAAACTGTTTTTT.

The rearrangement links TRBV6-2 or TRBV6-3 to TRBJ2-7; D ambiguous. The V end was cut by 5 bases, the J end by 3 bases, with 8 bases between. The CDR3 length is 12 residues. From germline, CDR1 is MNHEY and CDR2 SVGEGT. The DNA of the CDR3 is TGTGCCAGCAGTGCGGATGGCTACGAGCAGTACGTC. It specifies CASSADGYEQYV.

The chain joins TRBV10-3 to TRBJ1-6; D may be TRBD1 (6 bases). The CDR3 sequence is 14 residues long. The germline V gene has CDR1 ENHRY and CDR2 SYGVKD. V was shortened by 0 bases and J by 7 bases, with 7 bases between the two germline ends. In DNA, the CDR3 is TGTGCCATCAGTGAGTCTCAGGGGAATTCACCCCTCCACTTT. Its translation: CAISESQGNSPLHF.

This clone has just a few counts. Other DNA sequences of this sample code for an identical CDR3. The CDR3 loop is CASSLSQGNTEAFF. The CDR3 nucleotides read TGTGCCAGCAGCTTGAGTCAGGGGAACACTGAAGCTTTCTTT. V is TRBV5-5 and J is TRBJ1-1; D is possibly TRBD1 (5 bases). Germline values: CDR1 SGHKS, CDR2 YYEKEE (reference sequence). V gave up 1 base and J gave up 1 base, with 8 bases separating them. The CDR3 consists of 14 residues.

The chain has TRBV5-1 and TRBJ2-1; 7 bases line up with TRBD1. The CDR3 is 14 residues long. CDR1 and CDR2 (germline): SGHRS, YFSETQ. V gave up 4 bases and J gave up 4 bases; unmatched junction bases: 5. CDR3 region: CASSQGDSYNEQFF. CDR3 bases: TGCGCCAGCAGCCAAGGGGACAGTTACAATGAGCAGTTCTTC.

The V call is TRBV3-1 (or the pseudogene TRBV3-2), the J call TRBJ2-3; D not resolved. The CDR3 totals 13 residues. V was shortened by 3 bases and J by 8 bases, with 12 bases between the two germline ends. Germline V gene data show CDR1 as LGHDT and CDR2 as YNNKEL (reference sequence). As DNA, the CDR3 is TGTGCCAGCAGCCAGAACGAGTTCGCTACGCAGTATTTT. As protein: CASSQNEFATQYF.

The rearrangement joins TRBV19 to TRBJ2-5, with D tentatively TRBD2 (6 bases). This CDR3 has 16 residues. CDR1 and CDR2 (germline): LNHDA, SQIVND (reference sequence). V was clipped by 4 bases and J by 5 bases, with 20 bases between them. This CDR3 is CASSTRASLGRETQYF. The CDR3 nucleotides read TGTGCCAGTAGTACAAGGGCCTCTCTAGGGAGGGAGACCCAGTACTTC.

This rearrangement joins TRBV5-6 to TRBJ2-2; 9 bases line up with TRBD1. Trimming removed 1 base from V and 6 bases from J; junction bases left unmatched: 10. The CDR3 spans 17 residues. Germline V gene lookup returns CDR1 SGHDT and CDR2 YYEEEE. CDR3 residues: CASSLWLGQGRSGELFF. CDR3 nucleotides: TGTGCCAGCAGCTTGTGGTTGGGACAGGGACGTTCCGGGGAGCTGTTTTTT. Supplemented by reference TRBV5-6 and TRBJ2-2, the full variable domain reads DAGVTQSPTHLIKTRGQQVTLRCSPKSGHDTVSWYQQALGQGPQFIFQYYEEEERQRGNFPDRFSGHQFPNYSSELNVNALLLGDSALYLCASSLWLGQGRSGELFFGEGSRLTVL.

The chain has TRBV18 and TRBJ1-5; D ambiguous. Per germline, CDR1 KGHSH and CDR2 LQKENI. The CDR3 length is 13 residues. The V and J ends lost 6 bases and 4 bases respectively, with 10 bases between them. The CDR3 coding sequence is TGTGCCAGCTCGCCCGACGGGAATCAGCCCCAGCATTTT. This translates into CASSPDGNQPQHF.

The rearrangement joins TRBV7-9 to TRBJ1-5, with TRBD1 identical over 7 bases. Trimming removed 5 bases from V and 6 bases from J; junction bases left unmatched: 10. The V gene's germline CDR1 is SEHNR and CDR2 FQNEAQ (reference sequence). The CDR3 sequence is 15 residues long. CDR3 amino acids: CASSPGTAPGQPQHF. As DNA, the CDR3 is TGTGCCAGCAGCCCCGGGACAGCGCCCGGTCAGCCCCAGCATTTT.

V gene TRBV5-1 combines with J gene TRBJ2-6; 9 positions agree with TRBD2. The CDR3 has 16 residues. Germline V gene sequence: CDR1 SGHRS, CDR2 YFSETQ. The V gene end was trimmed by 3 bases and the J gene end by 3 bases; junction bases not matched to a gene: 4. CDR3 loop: CASSSGLAVGANVLTF. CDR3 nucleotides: TGCGCCAGCAGCTCGGGACTAGCCGTTGGGGCCAACGTCCTGACTTTC.

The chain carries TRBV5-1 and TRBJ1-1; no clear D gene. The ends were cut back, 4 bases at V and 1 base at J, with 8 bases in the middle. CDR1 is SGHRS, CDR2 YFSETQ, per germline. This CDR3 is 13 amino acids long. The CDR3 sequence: CASSPTRNTEAFF. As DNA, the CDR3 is TGCGCCAGCAGCCCCACGAGGAACACTGAAGCTTTCTTT.